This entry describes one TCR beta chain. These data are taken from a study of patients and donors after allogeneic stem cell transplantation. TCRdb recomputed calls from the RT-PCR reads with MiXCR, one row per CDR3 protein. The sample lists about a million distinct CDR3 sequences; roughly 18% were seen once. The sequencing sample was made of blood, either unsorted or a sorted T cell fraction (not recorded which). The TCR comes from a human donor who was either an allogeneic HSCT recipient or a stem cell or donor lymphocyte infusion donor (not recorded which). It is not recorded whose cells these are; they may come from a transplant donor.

CDR3 nucleotides: TGTGCCAGCAGTATATGGGCCGGGACAGGGCCTTACGAGCAGTACTTC. Its translation: CASSIWAGTGPYEQYF. V usage is TRBV12-3 or TRBV12-4 and J usage is TRBJ2-7, with 9 nucleotides matching TRBD1. This CDR3 is 16 amino acids long. With V trimmed by 5 bases and J by 4 bases, 12 bases remained unmatched.